What follows are 10 T cell receptor beta chains derived from one specimen sequenced in a study of immune evolution from preneoplasia to lung adenocarcinoma. Using immunoSEQ multiplex PCR, the repertoire was profiled, and TCRdb retains in-frame clones only, with some absent. The sample contains 25,000 to 30,000 clones, less than 80% of which appear only once. The sample consisted of FFPE invasive lung adenocarcinoma tissue. The receptors stem from a person between 60 and 69 years old with invasive lung adenocarcinoma. Some clones in this sample may be carry-over from other donors' samples.

This chain uses TRBV7-9 with TRBJ2-7, with D perhaps matching TRBD1 (6 bases). The germline gives CDR1 SEHNR, CDR2 FQNEAQ (reference sequence). The germline V and J ends were trimmed by 2 bases and 1 base, with 15 bases remaining between them. This CDR3 region has 16 residues. CDR3 DNA sequence: TGTGCCAGCAGCTTAAAAGGGGGTGGACAGTCCTACGAGCAGTACTTC. Protein sequence: CASSLKGGGQSYEQYF.

V gene TRBV5-1 combines with J gene TRBJ2-7, with 7 nucleotides matching TRBD2. From germline, CDR1 is SGHRS and CDR2 YFSETQ. The V and J ends lost 3 bases and 0 bases, in that order; junction bases with no gene match: 6. This CDR3 spans 15 amino acids. CDR3 amino acids: CASSSEAGSSYEQYF. The CDR3 DNA sequence: TGCGCCAGCAGCTCAGAAGCGGGATCCTCCTACGAGCAGTACTTC.

This chain links TRBV10-2 with TRBJ2-2; possibly TRBD1 or TRBD2 for D (5 bases each). The V gene's germline CDR1 is WSHSY and CDR2 SAAADI. V was trimmed by 2 bases and J by 9 bases, leaving 10 bases between them. CDR3 length: 13 amino acids. As DNA, the CDR3 is TGCGCCAGCAGTGAGGGACTGGGGCGGGAGCTGTTTTTT. It codes for CASSEGLGRELFF.

This chain links TRBV28 with TRBJ1-1, with D possibly being TRBD1 (6 bases). This CDR3 comprises 13 residues. Germline V CDR1 and CDR2: MDHEN, SYDVKM. The V end lost 8 bases, the J end lost 10 bases, and 20 bases lay between the germline ends. The DNA for the CDR3 is TGTGCCAGCTCTCCATCGGGGGCGCACATAGCTTTCTTT. As protein: CASSPSGAHIAFF.

The CDR3, as DNA: TGTGCCAGCAGCCGACAAATAGGGGGCACTGAAGCTTTCTTT. Protein product: CASSRQIGGTEAFF. The chain links TRBV4-2 to TRBJ1-1; D might be TRBD1 (6 bases). Germline CDR1 reads LGHNA; CDR2 reads YNFKEQ. Trimming cost V 4 bases and J 4 bases, with 13 bases left between them. CDR3 length equals 14 residues.

This clone was recorded a few times. The chain joins TRBV2 to TRBJ1-5; D remains unclear. The V end was cut by 2 bases, the J end by 6 bases, with 5 bases between. The germline gives CDR1 SNHLY, CDR2 FYNNEI. The CDR3 has 12 residues. The CDR3 coding sequence is TGTGCCAGCAGTGAACGTGTTCAGCCCCAGCATTTT. Protein product: CASSERVQPQHF. The variable domain in full, completed from reference TRBV2 and TRBJ1-5, reads EPEVTQTPSHQVTQMGQEVILRCVPISNHLYFYWYRQILGQKVEFLVSFYNNEISEKSEIFDDQFSVERPDGSNFTLKIRSTKLEDSAMYFCASSERVQPQHFGDGTRLSIL.

This clone showed up just a few times. V is TRBV18 and J is TRBJ1-2; no clear D gene. This CDR3 spans 14 amino acids. Trimming cost V 0 bases and J 7 bases, with 12 bases left between them. Germline V gene data show CDR1 as KGHSH and CDR2 as LQKENI. CDR3 nucleotide sequence: TGTGCCAGCTCACCACCGGTAATCCTTGGTGGCTACACCTTC. Amino acid sequence: CASSPPVILGGYTF.

This clone was picked up one time. This chain joins TRBV4-2 and TRBJ2-2; D might be TRBD2 (6 bases). This CDR3 contains 15 residues. CDR1 is LGHNA and CDR2 is YNFKEQ in the germline V gene. Trimming pared 1 base from V and 5 bases from J, leaving 11 bases between. CDR3 in amino acids: CASSQGEAPTGELFF. CDR3 DNA sequence: TGTGCCAGCAGCCAAGGGGAGGCCCCTACCGGGGAGCTGTTTTTT.

V and J are TRBV18 and TRBJ1-5; 7 bases align to TRBD1. This CDR3 spans 14 amino acids. V shed 3 bases, J shed 4 bases, and the junction held 3 bases outside the gene matches. CDR1 is KGHSH, CDR2 LQKENI, per germline. The CDR3: CASSPGQKNQPQHF. The CDR3 DNA reads TGTGCCAGCTCACCGGGACAGAAGAATCAGCCCCAGCATTTT.

The chain uses TRBV5-1 and TRBJ2-1, with TRBD2 matching 10 bases. Losses at the gene ends were 5 bases for V and 4 bases for J; bases not matched to a gene: 6. The germline V gene encodes CDR1 SGHRS and CDR2 YFSETQ. The CDR3 is made up of 15 amino acids. The CDR3 protein is CASRPGLAHYNEQFF. The CDR3 nucleotides are TGCGCCAGCAGACCGGGACTAGCGCATTACAATGAGCAGTTCTTC.